The clone carrying this T cell receptor beta chain was seen at least ten times. TCRdb re-called the 5' RACE reads through MiXCR, storing one row per CDR3 protein. The table records 35,000 to 50,000 distinct CDR3 sequences, less than 35% of them present only once. CDR1 is MNHEY, CDR2 SVGAGI, per germline. This CDR3 has 14 amino acids. Trimming left V 2 bases short and J 1 base short, with 7 bases between. The sequencing input was memory CD4+ T cells sorted from a lymph node. Noted subset: memory CD4+ T cells, CD4+CD45RO+CD25-. The chain joins TRBV6-5 to TRBJ2-3; D not resolved. The TCR sequence derives from a female donor with breast cancer. This CDR3 is CASSYGQGTDTQYF. The CDR3 nucleotides are TGTGCCAGCAGTTACGGGCAGGGCACAGATACGCAGTATTTT.